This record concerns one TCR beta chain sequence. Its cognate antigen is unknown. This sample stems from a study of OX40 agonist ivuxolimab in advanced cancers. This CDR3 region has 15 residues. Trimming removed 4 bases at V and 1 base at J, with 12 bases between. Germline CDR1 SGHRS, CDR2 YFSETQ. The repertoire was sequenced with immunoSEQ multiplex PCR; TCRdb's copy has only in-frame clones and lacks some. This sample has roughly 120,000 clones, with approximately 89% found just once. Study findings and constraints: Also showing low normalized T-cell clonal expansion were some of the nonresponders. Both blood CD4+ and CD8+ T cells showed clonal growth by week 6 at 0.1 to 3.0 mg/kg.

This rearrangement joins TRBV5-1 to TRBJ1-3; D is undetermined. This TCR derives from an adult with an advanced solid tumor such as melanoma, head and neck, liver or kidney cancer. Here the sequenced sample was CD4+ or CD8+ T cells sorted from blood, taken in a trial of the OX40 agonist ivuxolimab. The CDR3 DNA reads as TGCGCCAGCAGCCATGGTGAGGTTTCTGGAAACACCATATATTTT. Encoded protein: CASSHGEVSGNTIYF. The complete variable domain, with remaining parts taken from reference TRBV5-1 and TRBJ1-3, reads KAGVTQTPRYLIKTRGQQVTLSCSPISGHRSVSWYQQTPGQGLQFLFEYFSETQRNKGNFPGRFSGRQFSNSRSEMNVSTLELGDSALYLCASSHGEVSGNTIYFGEGSWLTVV.